This TCR beta chain was observed in a study of identical twins. Germline V gives CDR1 SGHVS, CDR2 FQNEAQ. Between the trimmed V and J ends, which lost 5 bases and 0 bases, there was a span of 12 bases. This CDR3 has 15 amino acids. cDNA molecules carried unique molecular identifiers, and template switching added a universal primer site. TCRdb recomputed calls from the 5' RACE reads with MiXCR, one row per CDR3 protein. The sample has under 400,000 distinct CDR3 sequences; roughly 9% are singletons. This clonotype was detected a few times. Specimen: naive T cells sorted from blood. The TCR sequence derives from a woman between 45 and 60 years old in good health. The chain employs TRBV7-8 and TRBJ2-3; a possible D gene is TRBD1 (6 bases). CDR3 DNA: TGTGCCAGCAGCCACCGGACAGCTAGCACAGATACGCAGTATTTT. This sequence encodes CASSHRTASTDTQYF.